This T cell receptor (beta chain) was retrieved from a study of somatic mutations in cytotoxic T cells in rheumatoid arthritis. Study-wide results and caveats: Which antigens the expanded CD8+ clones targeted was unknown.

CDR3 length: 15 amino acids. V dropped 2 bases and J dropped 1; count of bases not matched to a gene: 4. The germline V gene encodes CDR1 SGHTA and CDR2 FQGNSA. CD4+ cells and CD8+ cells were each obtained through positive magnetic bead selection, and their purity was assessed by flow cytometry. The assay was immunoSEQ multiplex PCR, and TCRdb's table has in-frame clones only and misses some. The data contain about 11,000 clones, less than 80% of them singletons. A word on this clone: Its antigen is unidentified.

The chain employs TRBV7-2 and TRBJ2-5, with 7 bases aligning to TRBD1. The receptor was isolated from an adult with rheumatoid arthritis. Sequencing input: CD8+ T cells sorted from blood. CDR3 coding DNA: TGTGCCAGCAGCTTAAACAGGGGAATCCAAGAGACCCAGTACTTC. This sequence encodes CASSLNRGIQETQYF.